This is a list of T cell receptor beta chains from one sample in a study of long-term antiretroviral therapy in people with HIV. Method: immunoSEQ multiplex PCR; TCRdb's copy keeps in-frame clones and lacks some. The sample carries 12,000 to 15,000 clones, roughly 78% recorded once. Sequences were derived from unsorted PBMCs, sampled 3.2 years before starting antiretroviral therapy. All receptors come from a middle-aged man with HIV. CDR3s include the opening cysteine and the closing phenylalanine or tryptophan. D genes are given only for firm matches. Clone size is not always given. Where it is, it says once, few, many or a class for expanded clones.

>TRBJ2-1|NA|16|NA|TRBV7-2
CASSLAPAGALAEQFF
TGTGCCAGCAGCTTAGCGCCGGCAGGGGCTCTAGCTGAGCAGTTCTTC
>TRBJ2-5|NA|13|NA|TRBV7-7
CASSKTLQETQYF
TGTGCCAGCAGCAAGACACTCCAAGAGACCCAGTACTTC
>TRBJ1-1|NA|16|NA|TRBV7-9
CASSLEDVWRDTEAFF
TGTGCCAGCAGCTTAGAAGACGTTTGGCGGGACACTGAAGCTTTCTTT
>TRBJ2-7|TRBD2|15|NA|TRBV19
CASSLTSGGTYEQYF
TGTGCCAGTAGTCTGACTAGCGGGGGAACCTACGAGCAGTACTTC
>TRBJ1-1|TRBD1|17|NA|TRBV4-1
CASSALTARQGNTEAFF
TGCGCCAGCAGCGCTCTTACCGCCCGACAGGGGAACACTGAAGCTTTCTTT
>TRBJ1-5|TRBD1|17|NA|TRBV7-8
CASSSKPWTGAGQPQHF
TGTGCCAGCAGCTCTAAACCCTGGACAGGAGCGGGGCAGCCCCAGCATTTT
>TRBJ2-7|NA|14|NA|TRBV27
CASSYSLEWHEQYF
TGTGCCAGCAGTTATTCTCTAGAATGGCACGAGCAGTACTTC
>TRBJ1-2|NA|16|NA|TRBV27
CASSRNRDTTDYGYTF
TGTGCCAGCAGCAGAAACCGGGACACTACTGACTATGGCTACACCTTC
>TRBJ2-3|NA|16|NA|TRBV5-4
CASSLGLGGNTDTQYF
TGTGCCAGCAGCTTAGGTCTCGGCGGGAACACAGATACGCAGTATTTT
>TRBJ1-1|TRBD1|16|NA|TRBV5-1
CASSSQGQGARTEAFF
TGCGCCAGCAGCTCCCAGGGACAGGGGGCGCGGACTGAAGCTTTCTTT
>TRBJ2-7|NA|12|once|TRBV28
CASSLNPYEQYF
TGTGCCAGCAGTTTAAACCCCTACGAGCAGTACTTC
>TRBJ2-6|TRBD1|14|few|TRBV29-1
CNGQGLAGANVLTF
TGCAACGGACAGGGGCTCGCTGGGGCCAACGTCCTGACTTTC
>TRBJ2-1|TRBD1|14|NA|TRBV6-5
CASSYHDRADEQFF
TGTGCCAGCAGTTATCACGACAGGGCCGATGAGCAGTTCTTC
>TRBJ2-7|NA|14|few|TRBV5-4
CASSFKTDSYEQYF
TGTGCCAGCAGCTTTAAGACCGATTCCTACGAGCAGTACTTC
>TRBJ1-6|TRBD1|16|NA|TRBV19
CASRGTASSYNSPLHF
TGTGCCTCGCGGGGGACAGCTAGCTCCTATAATTCACCCCTCCACTTT